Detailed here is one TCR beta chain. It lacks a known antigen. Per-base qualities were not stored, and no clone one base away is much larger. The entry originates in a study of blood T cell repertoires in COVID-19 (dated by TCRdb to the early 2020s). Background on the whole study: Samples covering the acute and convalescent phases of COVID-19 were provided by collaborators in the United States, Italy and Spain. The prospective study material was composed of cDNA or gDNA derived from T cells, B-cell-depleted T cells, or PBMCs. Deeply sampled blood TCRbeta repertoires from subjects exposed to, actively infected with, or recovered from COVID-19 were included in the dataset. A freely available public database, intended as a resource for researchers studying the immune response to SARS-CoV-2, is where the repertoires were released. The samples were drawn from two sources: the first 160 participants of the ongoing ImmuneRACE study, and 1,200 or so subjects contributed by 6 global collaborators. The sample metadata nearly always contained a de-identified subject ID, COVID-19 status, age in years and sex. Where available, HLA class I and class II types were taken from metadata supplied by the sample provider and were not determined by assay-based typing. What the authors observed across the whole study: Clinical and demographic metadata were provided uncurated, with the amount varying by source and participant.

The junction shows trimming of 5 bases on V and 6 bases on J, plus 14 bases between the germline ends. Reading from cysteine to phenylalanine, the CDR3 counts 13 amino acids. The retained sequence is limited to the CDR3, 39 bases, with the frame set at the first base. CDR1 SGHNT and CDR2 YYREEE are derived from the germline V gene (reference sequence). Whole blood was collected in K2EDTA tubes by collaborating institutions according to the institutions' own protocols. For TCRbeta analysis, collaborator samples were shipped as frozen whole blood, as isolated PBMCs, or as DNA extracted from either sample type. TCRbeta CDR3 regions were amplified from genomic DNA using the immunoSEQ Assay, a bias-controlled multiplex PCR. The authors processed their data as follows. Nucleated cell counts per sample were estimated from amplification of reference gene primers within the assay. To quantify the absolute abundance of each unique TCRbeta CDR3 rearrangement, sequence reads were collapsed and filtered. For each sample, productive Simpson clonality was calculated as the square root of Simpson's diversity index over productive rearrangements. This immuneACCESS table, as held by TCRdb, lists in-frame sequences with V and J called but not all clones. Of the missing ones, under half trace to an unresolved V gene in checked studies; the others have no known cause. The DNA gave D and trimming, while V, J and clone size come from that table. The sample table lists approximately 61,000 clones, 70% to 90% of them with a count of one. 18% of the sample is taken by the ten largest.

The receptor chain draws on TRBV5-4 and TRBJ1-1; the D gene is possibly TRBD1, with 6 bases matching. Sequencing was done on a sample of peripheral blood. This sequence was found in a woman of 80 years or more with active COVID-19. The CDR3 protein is CASRSAGAAEAFF. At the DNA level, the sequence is TGTGCCAGCAGGTCAGCGGGGGCTGCTGAAGCTTTCTTT. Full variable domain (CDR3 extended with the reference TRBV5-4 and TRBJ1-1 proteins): ETGVTQSPTHLIKTRGQQVTLRCSSQSGHNTVSWYQQALGQGPQFIFQYYREEENGRGNFPPRFSGLQFPNYSSELNVNALELDDSALYLCASRSAGAAEAFFGQGTRLTVV.